Listed below are T cell receptor beta chains from one sample, sequenced in a study of technical replicates of blood from several donors. Using immunoSEQ multiplex PCR, the repertoire was profiled, and TCRdb retains in-frame clones only, with some absent. The table includes tens of thousands of clones, 80% to 95% detected once. Sequenced input: PBMCs. The origin of the receptors is a human donor in good health. Some clones in this sample may be carry-over from other donors' samples. The CDR3 runs from the conserved cysteine through the conserved F or W. The D gene is left open where the match is weak. Clone size, where shown, is once, few, many, or a class for clones that have expanded.

>TRBJ1-3|once|TRBD1|TRBV28
CASSATGRNTIYF
TGTGCCAGCAGTGCGACAGGGAGAAACACCATATATTTT
>TRBJ1-5|.|TRBD1|TRBV7-8
CASSPRTGRGYSNQPQHF
TGTGCCAGCAGCCCACGGACAGGCAGGGGATATAGCAATCAGCCCCAGCATTTT
>TRBJ2-3|.|.|TRBV18
CASSPSSVGTDTQYF
TGTGCCAGCTCACCCTCTAGCGTCGGCACAGATACGCAGTATTTT
>TRBJ1-4|.|.|TRBV6-4
CARRFLASWLEKLFF
TGTGCCAGACGATTCTTGGCCTCCTGGCTGGAAAAACTGTTTTTT
>TRBJ1-3|.|.|TRBV7-2
CASSPTGTPSSGNTIYF
TGTGCCAGCAGCCCGACCGGGACACCGAGCTCTGGAAACACCATATATTTT
>TRBJ1-5|.|TRBD1|TRBV7-8
CASSRGTDLSNQPQHF
TGTGCCAGCAGCCGCGGGACAGATCTTAGCAATCAGCCCCAGCATTTT
>TRBJ1-1|once|TRBD1|TRBV29-1
CSVARGQGLYLGTEAFF
TGCAGCGTTGCTCGTGGACAGGGCCTTTATTTGGGCACTGAAGCTTTCTTT
>TRBJ1-4|.|TRBD1|TRBV27
CASSIRGAGNEKLFF
TGTGCCAGCAGTATCAGGGGGGCGGGTAATGAAAAACTGTTTTTT
>TRBJ2-3|.|TRBD2|TRBV7-2
CASSLGVLAGGPDTQYF
TGTGCCAGCAGCTTGGGCGTACTAGCGGGGGGGCCAGATACGCAGTATTTT
>TRBJ1-3|.|.|TRBV7-9
CASSLAAGEGSGNTIYF
TGTGCCAGCAGCTTGGCCGCAGGGGAAGGGTCTGGAAACACCATATATTTT
>TRBJ1-2|.|.|TRBV6-5
CASTGGNYGYTF
TGTGCCAGCACCGGCGGAAACTATGGCTACACCTTC
>TRBJ1-5|.|.|TRBV7-9
CASSPGGPSDQPQHF
TGTGCCAGCAGCCCGGGCGGGCCGAGCGATCAGCCCCAGCATTTT
>TRBJ2-5|.|TRBD2|TRBV5-8
CASSQRGHETQYF
TGTGCCAGCAGCCAGCGGGGGCATGAGACCCAGTACTTC
>TRBJ2-7|once|.|TRBV19
CASSISEVGKTYEQYF
TGTGCCAGTAGTATATCGGAGGTGGGGAAGACCTACGAGCAGTACTTC
>TRBJ2-1|.|TRBD1|TRBV2
CASSEDFGTGGNEQFF
TGTGCCAGCAGTGAAGACTTCGGGACAGGGGGCAATGAGCAGTTCTTC
>TRBJ1-2|once|.|TRBV7-6
CASSETGDYGYTF
TGTGCCAGCAGCGAGACAGGTGACTATGGCTACACCTTC
>TRBJ1-2|few|.|TRBV10-3
CAISDRVFSF
TGTGCCATCAGTGACAGGGTCTTCTCCTTC
>TRBJ1-1|.|.|TRBV5-1
CASSPGGGETEAFF
TGCGCCAGCAGCCCCGGAGGAGGAGAAACTGAAGCTTTCTTT
>TRBJ2-2|.|TRBD2|TRBV10-3
CAISEAGGSNTGELFF
TGTGCCATCAGTGAAGCGGGGGGCTCGAACACCGGGGAGCTGTTTTTT
>TRBJ1-4|.|TRBD1|TRBV7-9
CASSKRQGVKDEKLFF
TGTGCCAGCAGCAAGAGACAGGGGGTAAAGGATGAAAAACTGTTTTTT
>TRBJ2-1|.|.|TRBV15
CATSNNPTVEQFF
TGTGCCACCAGCAACAATCCAACAGTCGAGCAGTTCTTC
>TRBJ2-3|once|.|TRBV7-9
CASSSTWLSGSTDTQYF
TGTGCCAGCAGCTCGACCTGGCTTAGCGGAAGCACAGATACGCAGTATTTT
>TRBJ2-4|.|.|TRBV6-5
CAAGQKNIQYF
TGTGCCGCGGGACAGAAAAACATTCAGTACTTC
>TRBJ1-5|.|TRBD1|TRBV19
CASSQGYRNQPQHF
TGTGCCAGCTCACAGGGGTATAGGAATCAGCCCCAGCATTTT
>TRBJ1-2|.|.|TRBV5-6
CASSFRTVDTNYGYTF
TGTGCCAGCAGCTTCAGGACAGTAGACACTAACTATGGCTACACCTTC